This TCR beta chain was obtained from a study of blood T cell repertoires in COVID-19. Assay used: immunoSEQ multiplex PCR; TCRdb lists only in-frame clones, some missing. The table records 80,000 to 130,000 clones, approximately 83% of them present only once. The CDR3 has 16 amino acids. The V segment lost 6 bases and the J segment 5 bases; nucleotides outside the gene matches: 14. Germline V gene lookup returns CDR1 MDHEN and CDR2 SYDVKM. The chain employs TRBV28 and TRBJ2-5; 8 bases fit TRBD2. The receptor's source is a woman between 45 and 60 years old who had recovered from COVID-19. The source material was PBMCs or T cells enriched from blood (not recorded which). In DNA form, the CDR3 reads TGTGCCAGCAGCCACACCCCCGGACTAGCCGGGGAGACCCAGTACTTC. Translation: CASSHTPGLAGETQYF.